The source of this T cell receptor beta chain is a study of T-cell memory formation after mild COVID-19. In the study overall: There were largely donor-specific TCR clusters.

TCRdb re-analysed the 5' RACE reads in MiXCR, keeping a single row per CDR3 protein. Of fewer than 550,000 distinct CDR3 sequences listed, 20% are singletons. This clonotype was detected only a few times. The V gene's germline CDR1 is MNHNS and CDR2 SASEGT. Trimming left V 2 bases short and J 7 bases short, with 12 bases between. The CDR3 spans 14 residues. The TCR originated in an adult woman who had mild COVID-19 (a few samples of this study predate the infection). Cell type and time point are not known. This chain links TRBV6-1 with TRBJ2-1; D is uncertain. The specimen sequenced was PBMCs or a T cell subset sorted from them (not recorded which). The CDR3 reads CASSERGPLNEQFF. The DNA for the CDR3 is TGTGCCAGCAGTGAACGAGGTCCCCTTAATGAGCAGTTCTTC.